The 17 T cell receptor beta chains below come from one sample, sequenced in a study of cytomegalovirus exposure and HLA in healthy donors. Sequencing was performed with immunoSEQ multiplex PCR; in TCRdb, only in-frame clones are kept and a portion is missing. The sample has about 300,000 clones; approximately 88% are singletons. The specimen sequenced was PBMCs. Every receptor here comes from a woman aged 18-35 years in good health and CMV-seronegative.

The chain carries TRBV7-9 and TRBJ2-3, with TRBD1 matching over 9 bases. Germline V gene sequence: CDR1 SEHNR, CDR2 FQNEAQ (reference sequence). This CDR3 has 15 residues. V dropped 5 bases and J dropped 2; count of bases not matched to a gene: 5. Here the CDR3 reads CASSPGTGFTDTQYF. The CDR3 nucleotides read TGTGCCAGCAGCCCTGGGACAGGGTTCACAGATACGCAGTATTTT. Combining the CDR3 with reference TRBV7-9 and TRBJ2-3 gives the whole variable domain DTGVSQNPRHKITKRGQNVTFRCDPISEHNRLYWYRQTLGQGPEFLTYFQNEAQLEKSRLLSDRFSAERPKGSFSTLEIQRTEQGDSAMYLCASSPGTGFTDTQYFGPGTRLTVL.

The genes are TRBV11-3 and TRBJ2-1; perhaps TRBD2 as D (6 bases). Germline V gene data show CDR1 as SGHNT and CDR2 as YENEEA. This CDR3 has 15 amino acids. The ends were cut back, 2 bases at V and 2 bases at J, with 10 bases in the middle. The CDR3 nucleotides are TGTGCCAGCAGCTTAAGCGGGCCCACCTACAATGAGCAGTTCTTC. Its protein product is CASSLSGPTYNEQFF.

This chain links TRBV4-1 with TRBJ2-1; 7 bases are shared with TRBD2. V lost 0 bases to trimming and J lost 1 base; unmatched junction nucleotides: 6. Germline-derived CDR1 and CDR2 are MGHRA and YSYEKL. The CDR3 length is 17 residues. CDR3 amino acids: CASSQDASRGSYNEQFF. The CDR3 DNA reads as TGCGCCAGCAGCCAAGATGCGTCGCGGGGGTCCTACAATGAGCAGTTCTTC.

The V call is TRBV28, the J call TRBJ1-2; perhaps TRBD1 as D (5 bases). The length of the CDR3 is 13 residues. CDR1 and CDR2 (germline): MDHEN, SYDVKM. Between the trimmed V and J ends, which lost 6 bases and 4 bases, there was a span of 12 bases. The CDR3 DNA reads TGTGCCAGCAGAGTCAGGGAGGGCTATGGCTACACCTTC. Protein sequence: CASRVREGYGYTF.

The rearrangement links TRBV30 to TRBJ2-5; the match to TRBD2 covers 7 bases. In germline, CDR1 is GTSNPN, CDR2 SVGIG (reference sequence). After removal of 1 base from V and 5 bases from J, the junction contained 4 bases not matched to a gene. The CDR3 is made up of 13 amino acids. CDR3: CAWSGGGEETQYF. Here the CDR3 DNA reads TGTGCCTGGAGTGGGGGGGGAGAGGAGACCCAGTACTTC.

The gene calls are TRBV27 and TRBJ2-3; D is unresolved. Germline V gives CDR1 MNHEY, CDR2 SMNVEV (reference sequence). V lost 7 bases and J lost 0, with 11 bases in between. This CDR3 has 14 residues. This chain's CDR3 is CASKEQTSTDTQYF. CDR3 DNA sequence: TGTGCCAGCAAAGAGCAGACAAGCACAGATACGCAGTATTTT.

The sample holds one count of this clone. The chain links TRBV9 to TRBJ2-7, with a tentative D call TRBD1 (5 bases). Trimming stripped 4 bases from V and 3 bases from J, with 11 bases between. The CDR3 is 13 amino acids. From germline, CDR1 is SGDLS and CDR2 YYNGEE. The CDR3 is CASSLDRGYEQYF. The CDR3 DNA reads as TGTGCCAGCAGCTTAGATAGGGGCTACGAGCAGTACTTC.

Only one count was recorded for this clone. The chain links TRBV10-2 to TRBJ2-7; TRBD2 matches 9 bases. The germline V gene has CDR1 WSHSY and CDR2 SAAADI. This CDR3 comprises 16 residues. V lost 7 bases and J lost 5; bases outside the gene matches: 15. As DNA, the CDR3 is TGCGCCAGCAAGACGGCGGGAGGGGGATCGGGCGACGAGCAGTACTTC. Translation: CASKTAGGGSGDEQYF.

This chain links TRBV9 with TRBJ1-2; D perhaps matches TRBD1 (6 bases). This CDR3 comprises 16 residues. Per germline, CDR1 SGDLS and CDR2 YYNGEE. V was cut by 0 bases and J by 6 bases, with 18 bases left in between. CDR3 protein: CASSVGGGARADGYTF. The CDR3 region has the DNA TGTGCCAGCAGCGTAGGAGGGGGGGCCCGAGCTGATGGCTACACCTTC.

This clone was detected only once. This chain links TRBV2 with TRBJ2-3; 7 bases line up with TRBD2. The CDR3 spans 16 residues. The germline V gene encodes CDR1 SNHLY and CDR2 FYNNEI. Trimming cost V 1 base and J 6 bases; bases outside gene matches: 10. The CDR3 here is CASSEGELAKADTQYF. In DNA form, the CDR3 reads TGTGCCAGCAGTGAAGGCGAACTAGCGAAGGCGGATACGCAGTATTTT.

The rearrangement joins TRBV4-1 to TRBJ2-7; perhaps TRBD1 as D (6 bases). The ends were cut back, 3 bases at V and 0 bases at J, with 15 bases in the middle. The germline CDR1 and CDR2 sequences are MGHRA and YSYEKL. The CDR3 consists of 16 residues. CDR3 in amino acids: CASSHARSGASYEQYF. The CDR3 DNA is TGCGCCAGCAGCCATGCCCGGTCAGGGGCCTCCTACGAGCAGTACTTC.

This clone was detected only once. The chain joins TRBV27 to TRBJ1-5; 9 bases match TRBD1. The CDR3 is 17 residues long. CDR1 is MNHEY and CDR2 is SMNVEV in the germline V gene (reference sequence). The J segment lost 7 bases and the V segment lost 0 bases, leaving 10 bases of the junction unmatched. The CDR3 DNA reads TGTGCCAGCAGTTTATCGCCCCCACAGGGGGCGGGGCAGCCCCAGCATTTT. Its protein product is CASSLSPPQGAGQPQHF.

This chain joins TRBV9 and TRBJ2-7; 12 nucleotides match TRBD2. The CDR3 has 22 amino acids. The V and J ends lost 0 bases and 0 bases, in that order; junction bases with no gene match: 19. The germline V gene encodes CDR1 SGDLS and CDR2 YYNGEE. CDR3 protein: CASSVDYPFCLAGGWSSYEQYF. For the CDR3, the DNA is TGTGCCAGCAGCGTAGACTACCCCTTTTGTCTAGCGGGAGGGTGGAGCTCCTACGAGCAGTACTTC. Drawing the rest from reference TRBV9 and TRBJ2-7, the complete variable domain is DSGVTQTPKHLITATGQRVTLRCSPRSGDLSVYWYQQSLDQGLQFLIQYYNGEERAKGNILERFSAQQFPDLHSELNLSSLELGDSALYFCASSVDYPFCLAGGWSSYEQYFGPGTRLTVT.

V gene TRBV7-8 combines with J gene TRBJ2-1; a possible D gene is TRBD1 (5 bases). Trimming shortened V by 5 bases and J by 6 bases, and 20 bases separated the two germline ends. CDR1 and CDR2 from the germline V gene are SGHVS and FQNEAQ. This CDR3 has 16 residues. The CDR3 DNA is TGTGCCAGCAGCCTCCAGGGTATCCACTTTGCCAATGAGCAGTTCTTC. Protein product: CASSLQGIHFANEQFF.

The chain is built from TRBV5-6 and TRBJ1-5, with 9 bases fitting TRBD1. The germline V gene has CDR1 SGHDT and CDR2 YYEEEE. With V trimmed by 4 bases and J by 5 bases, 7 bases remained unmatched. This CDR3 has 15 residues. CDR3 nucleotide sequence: TGTGCCAGCAGCCCCGGGACAGGGACGGATCAGCCCCAGCATTTT. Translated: CASSPGTGTDQPQHF.

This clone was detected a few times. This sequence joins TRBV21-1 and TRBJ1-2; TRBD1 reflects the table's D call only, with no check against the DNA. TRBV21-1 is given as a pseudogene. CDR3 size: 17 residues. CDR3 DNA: TGTGCCAGCAGCCACAAACCGGGACAGCGTCTGGAGGATGGCTACACCTTC. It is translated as CASSHKPGQRLEDGYTF.

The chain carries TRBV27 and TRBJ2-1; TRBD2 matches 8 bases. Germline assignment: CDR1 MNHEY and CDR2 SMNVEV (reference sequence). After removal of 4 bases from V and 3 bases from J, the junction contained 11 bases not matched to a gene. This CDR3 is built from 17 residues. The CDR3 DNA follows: TGTGCCAGCAGTTACGGGGCGGGGGGTACAGTCTACAATGAGCAGTTCTTC. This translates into CASSYGAGGTVYNEQFF.